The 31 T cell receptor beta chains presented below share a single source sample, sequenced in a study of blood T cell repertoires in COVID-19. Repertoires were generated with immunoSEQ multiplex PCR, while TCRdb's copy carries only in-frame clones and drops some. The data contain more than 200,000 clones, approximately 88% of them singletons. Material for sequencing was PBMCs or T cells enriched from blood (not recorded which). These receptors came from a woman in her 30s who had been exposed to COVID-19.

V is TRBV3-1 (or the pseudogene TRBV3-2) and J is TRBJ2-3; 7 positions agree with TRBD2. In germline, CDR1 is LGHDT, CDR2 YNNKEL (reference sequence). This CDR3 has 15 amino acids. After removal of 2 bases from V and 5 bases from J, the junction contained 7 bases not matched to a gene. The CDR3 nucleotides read TGTGCCAGCAGCCAAAACCGGGACTATAAAGATACGCAGTATTTT. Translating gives CASSQNRDYKDTQYF.

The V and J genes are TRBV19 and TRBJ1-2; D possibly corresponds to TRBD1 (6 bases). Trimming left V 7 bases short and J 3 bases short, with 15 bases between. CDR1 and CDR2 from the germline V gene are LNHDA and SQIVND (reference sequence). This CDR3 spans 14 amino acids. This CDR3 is CASTARQVDYGYTF. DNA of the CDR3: TGTGCCAGTACTGCAAGACAGGTGGACTATGGCTACACCTTC.

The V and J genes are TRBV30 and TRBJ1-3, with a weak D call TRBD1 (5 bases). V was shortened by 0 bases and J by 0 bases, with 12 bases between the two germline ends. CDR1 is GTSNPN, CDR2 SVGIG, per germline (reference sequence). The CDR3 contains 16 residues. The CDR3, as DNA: TGTGCCTGGAGTGTTGGAGCCGGGGGCTCTGGAAACACCATATATTTT. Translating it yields CAWSVGAGGSGNTIYF.

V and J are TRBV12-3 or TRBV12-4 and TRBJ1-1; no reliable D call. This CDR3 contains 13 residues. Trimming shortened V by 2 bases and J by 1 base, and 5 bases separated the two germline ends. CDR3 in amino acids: CASSLKANTEAFF. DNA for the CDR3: TGTGCCAGCAGTTTAAAAGCGAACACTGAAGCTTTCTTT.

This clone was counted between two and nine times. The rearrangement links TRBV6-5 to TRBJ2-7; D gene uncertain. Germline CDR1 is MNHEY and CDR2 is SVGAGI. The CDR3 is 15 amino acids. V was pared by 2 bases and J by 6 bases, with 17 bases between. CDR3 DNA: TGTGCCAGCAGTTACGGAGCAGTTGCTTTACGCGAGCAGTACTTC. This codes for CASSYGAVALREQYF.

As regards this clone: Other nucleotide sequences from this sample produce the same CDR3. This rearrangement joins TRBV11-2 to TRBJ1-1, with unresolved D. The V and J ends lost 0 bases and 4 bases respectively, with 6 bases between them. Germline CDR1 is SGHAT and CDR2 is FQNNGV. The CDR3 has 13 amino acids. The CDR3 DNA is TGTGCCAGCAGCTTAGACAGGTCCACTGAAGCTTTCTTT. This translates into CASSLDRSTEAFF. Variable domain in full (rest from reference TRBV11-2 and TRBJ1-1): EAGVAQSPRYKIIEKRQSVAFWCNPISGHATLYWYQQILGQGPKLLIQFQNNGVVDDSQLPKDRFSAERLKGVDSTLKIQPAKLEDSAVYLCASSLDRSTEAFFGQGTRLTVV.

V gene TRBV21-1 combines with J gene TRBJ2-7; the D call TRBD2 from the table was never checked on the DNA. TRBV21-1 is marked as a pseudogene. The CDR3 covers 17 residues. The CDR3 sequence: CASRMTSGISLCYEQYF. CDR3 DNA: TGTGCCAGCAGGATGACTAGCGGGATCTCCCTTTGCTACGAGCAGTACTTC.

The CDR3 is CASSPTSGRPSSYNEQFF. The CDR3 bases are TGTGCCAGCAGCCCGACTAGCGGGAGGCCTAGCTCCTACAATGAGCAGTTCTTC. This chain uses TRBV14 with TRBJ2-1; 13 positions match TRBD2. The CDR3 consists of 18 residues. The V and J ends lost 4 bases and 0 bases, in that order; junction bases with no gene match: 6. CDR1 SGHDN and CDR2 FVKESK come from the germline V gene. The complete variable domain, with remaining parts taken from reference TRBV14 and TRBJ2-1, reads EAGVTQFPSHSVIEKGQTVTLRCDPISGHDNLYWYRRVMGKEIKFLLHFVKESKQDESGMPNNRFLAERTGGTYSTLKVQPAELEDSGVYFCASSPTSGRPSSYNEQFFGPGTRLTVL.

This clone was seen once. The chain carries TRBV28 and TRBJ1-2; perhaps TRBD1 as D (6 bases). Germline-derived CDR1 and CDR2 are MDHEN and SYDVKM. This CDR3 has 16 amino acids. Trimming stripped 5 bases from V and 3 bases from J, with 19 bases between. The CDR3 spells CASSPRRQGTHYGYTF. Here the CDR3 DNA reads TGTGCCAGCAGTCCCAGGAGGCAGGGGACCCACTATGGCTACACCTTC.

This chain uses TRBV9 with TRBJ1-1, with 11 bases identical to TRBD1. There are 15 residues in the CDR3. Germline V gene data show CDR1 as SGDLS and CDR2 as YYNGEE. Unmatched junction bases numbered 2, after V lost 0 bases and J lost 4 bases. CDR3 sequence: CASSVGTGGFTEAFF. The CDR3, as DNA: TGTGCCAGCAGCGTAGGGACAGGGGGCTTCACTGAAGCTTTCTTT.

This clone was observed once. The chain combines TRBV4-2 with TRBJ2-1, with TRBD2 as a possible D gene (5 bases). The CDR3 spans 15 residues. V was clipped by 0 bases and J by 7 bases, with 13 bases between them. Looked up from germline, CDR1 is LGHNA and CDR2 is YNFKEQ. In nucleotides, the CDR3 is TGTGCCAGCAGCCAAGATCCCGGGCGCGGGAATGAGCAGTTCTTC. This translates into CASSQDPGRGNEQFF.

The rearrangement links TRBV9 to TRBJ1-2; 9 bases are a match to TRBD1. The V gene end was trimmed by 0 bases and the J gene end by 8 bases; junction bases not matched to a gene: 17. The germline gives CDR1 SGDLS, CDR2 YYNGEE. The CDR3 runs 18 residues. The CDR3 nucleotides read TGTGCCAGCAGCGTAGCGCGGGACAGGGAAGGAAGAGCGCGGGGCTACACCTTC. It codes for CASSVARDREGRARGYTF.

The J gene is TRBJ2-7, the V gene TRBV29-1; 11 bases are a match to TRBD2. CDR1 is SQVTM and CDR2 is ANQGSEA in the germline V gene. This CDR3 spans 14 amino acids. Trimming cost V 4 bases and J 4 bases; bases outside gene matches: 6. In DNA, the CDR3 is TGCAGCGTTGGTGTAGCGGGAGGGCCTTACGAGCAGTACTTC. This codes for CSVGVAGGPYEQYF.

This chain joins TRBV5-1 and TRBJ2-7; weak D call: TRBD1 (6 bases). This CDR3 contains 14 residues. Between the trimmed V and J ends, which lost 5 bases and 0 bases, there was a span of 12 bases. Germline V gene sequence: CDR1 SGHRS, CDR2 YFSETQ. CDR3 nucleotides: TGCGCCAGCAGACAACAGGGTAGCTCCTACGAGCAGTACTTC. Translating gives CASRQQGSSYEQYF.

The CDR3 nucleotides read TGTGCCAGCAGTTTCTTGGGACAGGGGCGAGTCCTTTACTTC. Protein product: CASSFLGQGRVLYF. The chain uses TRBV27 and TRBJ2-7, with 10 bases identical to TRBD1. The CDR3 covers 14 residues. Losses at the gene ends were 3 bases for V and 13 bases for J; bases not matched to a gene: 12. Germline lookup yields CDR1 MNHEY and CDR2 SMNVEV (reference sequence).

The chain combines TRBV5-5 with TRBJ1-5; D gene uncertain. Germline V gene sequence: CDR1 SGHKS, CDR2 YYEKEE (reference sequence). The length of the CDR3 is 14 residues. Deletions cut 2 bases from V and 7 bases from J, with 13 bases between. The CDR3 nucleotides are TGTGCCAGCAGCTTATCTTCGGTTCCCCAGCCCCAGCATTTT. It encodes CASSLSSVPQPQHF.

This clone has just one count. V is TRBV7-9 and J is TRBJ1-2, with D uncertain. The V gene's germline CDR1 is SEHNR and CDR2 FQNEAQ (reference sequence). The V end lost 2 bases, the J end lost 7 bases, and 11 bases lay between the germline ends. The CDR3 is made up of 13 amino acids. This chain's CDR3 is CASSLLRIGGYTF. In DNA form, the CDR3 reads TGTGCCAGCAGCTTACTGAGGATTGGTGGCTACACCTTC.

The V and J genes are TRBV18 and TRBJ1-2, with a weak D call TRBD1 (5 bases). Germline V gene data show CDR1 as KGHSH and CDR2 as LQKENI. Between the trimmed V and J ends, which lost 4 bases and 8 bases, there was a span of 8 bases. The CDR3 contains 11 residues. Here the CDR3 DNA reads TGTGCCAGCTCACTAGGGGCCGGCTACACCTTC. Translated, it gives CASSLGAGYTF.

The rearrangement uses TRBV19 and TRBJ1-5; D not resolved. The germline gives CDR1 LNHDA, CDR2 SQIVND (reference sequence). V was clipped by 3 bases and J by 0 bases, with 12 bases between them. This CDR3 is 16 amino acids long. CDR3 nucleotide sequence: TGTGCCAGTAGTATCGGAAATGCGGTTAGCAATCAGCCCCAGCATTTT. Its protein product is CASSIGNAVSNQPQHF.

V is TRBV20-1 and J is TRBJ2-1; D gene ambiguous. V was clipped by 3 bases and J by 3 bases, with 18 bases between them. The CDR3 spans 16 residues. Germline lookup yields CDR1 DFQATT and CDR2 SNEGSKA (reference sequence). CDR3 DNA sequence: TGCAGTGCTAGTTATCCCCCCCCTCTCGTCTACAATGAGCAGTTCTTC. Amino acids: CSASYPPPLVYNEQFF.

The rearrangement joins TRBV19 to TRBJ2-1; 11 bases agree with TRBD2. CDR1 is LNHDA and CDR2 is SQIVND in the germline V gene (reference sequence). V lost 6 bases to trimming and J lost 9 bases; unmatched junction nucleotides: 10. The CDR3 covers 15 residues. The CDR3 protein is CASRLTSGSRVEQFF. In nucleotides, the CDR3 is TGTGCCAGTAGGCTTACTAGCGGGAGTAGAGTTGAGCAGTTCTTC. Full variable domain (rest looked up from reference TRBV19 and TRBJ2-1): DGGITQSPKYLFRKEGQNVTLSCEQNLNHDAMYWYRQDPGQGLRLIYYSQIVNDFQKGDIAEGYSVSREKKESFPLTVTSAQKNPTAFYLCASRLTSGSRVEQFFGPGTRLTVL.

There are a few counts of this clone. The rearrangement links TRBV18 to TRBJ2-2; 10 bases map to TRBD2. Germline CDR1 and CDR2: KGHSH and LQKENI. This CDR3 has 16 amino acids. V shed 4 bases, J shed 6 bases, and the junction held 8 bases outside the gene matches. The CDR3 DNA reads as TGTGCCAGCTCACGACTAGCGGGTCTAGGAGCCGGGGAGCTGTTTTTT. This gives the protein CASSRLAGLGAGELFF.

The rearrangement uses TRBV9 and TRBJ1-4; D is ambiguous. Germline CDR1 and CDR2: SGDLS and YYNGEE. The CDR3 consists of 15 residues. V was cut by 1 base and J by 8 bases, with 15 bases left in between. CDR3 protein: CASSVSRTGGEKLFF. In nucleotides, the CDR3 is TGTGCCAGCAGCGTATCGAGAACCGGCGGCGAAAAACTGTTTTTT.

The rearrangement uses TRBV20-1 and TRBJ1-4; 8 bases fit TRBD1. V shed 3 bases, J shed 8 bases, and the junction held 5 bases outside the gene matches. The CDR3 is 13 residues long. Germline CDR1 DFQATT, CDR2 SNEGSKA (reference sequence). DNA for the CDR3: TGCAGTGCTAGTCAGGGGGCCAGAGAAAAACTGTTTTTT. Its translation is CSASQGAREKLFF.

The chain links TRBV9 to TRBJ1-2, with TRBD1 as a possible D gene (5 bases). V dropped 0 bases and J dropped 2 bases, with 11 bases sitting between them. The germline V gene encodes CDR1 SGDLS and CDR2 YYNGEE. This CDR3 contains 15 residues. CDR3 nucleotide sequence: TGTGCCAGCAGCGTAGACGGGGGATCGAACTATGGCTACACCTTC. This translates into CASSVDGGSNYGYTF.

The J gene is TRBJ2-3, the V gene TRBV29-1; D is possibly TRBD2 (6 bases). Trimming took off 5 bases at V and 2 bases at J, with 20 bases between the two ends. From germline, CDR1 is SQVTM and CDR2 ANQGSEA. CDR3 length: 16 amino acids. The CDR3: CSVTSYRKIYTDTQYF. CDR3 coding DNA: TGCAGCGTTACTAGCTACCGAAAAATATACACAGATACGCAGTATTTT.

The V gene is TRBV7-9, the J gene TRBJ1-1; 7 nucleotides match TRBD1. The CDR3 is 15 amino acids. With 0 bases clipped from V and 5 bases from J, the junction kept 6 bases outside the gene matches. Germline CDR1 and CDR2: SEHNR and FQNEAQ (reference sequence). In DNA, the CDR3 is TGTGCCAGCAGCTTAGCAGGGGGCAGGGGGACTGAAGCTTTCTTT. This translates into CASSLAGGRGTEAFF. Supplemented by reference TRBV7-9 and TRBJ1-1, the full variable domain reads DTGVSQNPRHKITKRGQNVTFRCDPISEHNRLYWYRQTLGQGPEFLTYFQNEAQLEKSRLLSDRFSAERPKGSFSTLEIQRTEQGDSAMYLCASSLAGGRGTEAFFGQGTRLTVV.

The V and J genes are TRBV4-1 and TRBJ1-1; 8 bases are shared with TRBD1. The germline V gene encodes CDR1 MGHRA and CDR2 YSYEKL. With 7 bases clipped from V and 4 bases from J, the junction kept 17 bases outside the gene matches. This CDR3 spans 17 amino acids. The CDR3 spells CASNPTLGPTGVTEAFF. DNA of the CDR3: TGCGCCAGCAACCCTACCCTGGGGCCGACAGGGGTCACTGAAGCTTTCTTT.

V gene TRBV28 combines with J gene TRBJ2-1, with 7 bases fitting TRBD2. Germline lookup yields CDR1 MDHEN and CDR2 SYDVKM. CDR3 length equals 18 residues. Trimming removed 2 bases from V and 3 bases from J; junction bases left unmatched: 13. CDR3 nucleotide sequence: TGTGCCAGCAGTTTAGAAGGGGCTAGCGGAATCTTCTACAATGAGCAGTTCTTC. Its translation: CASSLEGASGIFYNEQFF.

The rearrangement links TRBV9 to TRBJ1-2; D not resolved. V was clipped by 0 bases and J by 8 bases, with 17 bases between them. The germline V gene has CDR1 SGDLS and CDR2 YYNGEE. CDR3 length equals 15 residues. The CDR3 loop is CASSVDASGRLGYTF. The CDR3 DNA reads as TGTGCCAGCAGCGTAGATGCGTCCGGCAGGCTGGGCTACACCTTC.

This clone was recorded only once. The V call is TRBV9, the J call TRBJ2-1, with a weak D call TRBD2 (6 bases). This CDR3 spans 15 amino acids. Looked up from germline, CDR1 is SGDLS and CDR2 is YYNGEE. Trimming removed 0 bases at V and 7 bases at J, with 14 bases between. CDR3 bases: TGTGCCAGCAGCGTAGCGGGCGGGATGAGGAATGAGCAGTTCTTC. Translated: CASSVAGGMRNEQFF.